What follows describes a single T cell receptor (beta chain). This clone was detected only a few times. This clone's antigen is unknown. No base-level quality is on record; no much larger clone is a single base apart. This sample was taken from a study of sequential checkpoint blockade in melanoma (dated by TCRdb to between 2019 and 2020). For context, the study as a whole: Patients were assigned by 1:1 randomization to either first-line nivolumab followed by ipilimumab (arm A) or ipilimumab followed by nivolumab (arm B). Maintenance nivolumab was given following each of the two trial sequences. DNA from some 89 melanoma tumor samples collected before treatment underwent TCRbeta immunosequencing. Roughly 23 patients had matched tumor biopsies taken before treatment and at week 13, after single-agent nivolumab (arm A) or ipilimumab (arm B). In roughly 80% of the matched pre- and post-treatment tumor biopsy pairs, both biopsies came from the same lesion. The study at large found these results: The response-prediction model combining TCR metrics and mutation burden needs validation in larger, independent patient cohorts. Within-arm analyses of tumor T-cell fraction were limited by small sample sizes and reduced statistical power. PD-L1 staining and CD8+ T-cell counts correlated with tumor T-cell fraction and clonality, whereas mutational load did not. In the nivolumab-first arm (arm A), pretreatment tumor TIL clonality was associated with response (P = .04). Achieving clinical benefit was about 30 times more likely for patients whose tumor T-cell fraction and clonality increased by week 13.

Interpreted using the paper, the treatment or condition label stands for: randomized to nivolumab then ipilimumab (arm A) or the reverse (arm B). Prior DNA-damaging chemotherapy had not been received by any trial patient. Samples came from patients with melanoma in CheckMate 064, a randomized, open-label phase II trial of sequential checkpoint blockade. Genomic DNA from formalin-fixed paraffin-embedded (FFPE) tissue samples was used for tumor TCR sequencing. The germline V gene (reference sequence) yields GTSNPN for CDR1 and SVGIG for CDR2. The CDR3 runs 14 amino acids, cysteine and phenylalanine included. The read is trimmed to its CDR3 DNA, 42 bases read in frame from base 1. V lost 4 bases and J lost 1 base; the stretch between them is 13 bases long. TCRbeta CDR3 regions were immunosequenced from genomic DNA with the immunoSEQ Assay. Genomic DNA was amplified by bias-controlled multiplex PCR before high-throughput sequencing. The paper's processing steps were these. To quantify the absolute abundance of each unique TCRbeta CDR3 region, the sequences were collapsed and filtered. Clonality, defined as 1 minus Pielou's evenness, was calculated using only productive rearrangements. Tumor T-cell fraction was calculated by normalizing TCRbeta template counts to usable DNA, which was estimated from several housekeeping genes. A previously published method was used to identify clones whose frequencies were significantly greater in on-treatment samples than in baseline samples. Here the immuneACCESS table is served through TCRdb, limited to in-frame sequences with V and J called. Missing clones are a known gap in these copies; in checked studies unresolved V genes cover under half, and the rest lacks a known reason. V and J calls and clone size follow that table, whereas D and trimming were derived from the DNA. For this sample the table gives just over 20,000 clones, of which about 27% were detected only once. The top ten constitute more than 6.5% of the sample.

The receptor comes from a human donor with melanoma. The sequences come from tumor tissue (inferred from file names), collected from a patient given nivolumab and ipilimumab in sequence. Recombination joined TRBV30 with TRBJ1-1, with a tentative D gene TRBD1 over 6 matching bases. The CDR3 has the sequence CAWKLQGGNTEAFF. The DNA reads TGTGCCTGGAAACTACAGGGCGGGAACACTGAAGCTTTCTTT.